The next 20 T cell receptor beta chains were all read from a single sample in a study of blood T cell repertoires in COVID-19. Clones were sequenced by immunoSEQ multiplex PCR, and TCRdb holds only the in-frame ones, with some missing. The table records about 59,000 clones, under 85% of them present only once. The sequencing input was peripheral blood. Source of these receptors: a woman over 75 with acute or convalescent COVID-19.

The rearrangement uses TRBV30 and TRBJ1-1; D call uncertain. The CDR3 has 12 residues. CDR1 and CDR2 from the germline V gene are GTSNPN and SVGIG (reference sequence). V was clipped by 5 bases and J by 5 bases, with 12 bases between them. In DNA form, the CDR3 reads TGTGCCTGGGCCCGCCAGGCAACTGAAGCTTTCTTT. Amino acid sequence: CAWARQATEAFF.

In its sample, this clone was seen a few times. The V and J genes are TRBV5-6 and TRBJ1-3; D may be TRBD1 (6 bases). Germline V gives CDR1 SGHDT, CDR2 YYEEEE. Trimming cost V 4 bases and J 6 bases, with 14 bases left between them. CDR3 size: 14 residues. The CDR3 nucleotides are TGTGCCAGCAGCCTCGGACAGCGCGCAAACACCATATATTTT. Translating gives CASSLGQRANTIYF.

In nucleotides, the CDR3 is TGTGCCAGTAGTGACCGGGACAGAGTCGGTTATGGCTACACCTTC. Translated, it gives CASSDRDRVGYGYTF. This sequence joins TRBV19 and TRBJ1-2, with TRBD1 matching 7 bases. CDR3 length: 15 amino acids. Germline-derived CDR1 and CDR2 are LNHDA and SQIVND (reference sequence). The V segment lost 5 bases and the J segment 5 bases; nucleotides outside the gene matches: 11.

This rearrangement joins TRBV7-2 to TRBJ2-2; D gene uncertain. Trimming left V 5 bases short and J 3 bases short, with 7 bases between. Germline loops: CDR1 SGHTA, CDR2 FQGNSA. This CDR3 spans 13 amino acids. The DNA of the CDR3 is TGTGCCAGCAGCCTACAGTACACCGGGGAGCTGTTTTTT. This sequence encodes CASSLQYTGELFF. Full variable domain (rest looked up from reference TRBV7-2 and TRBJ2-2): GAGVSQSPSNKVTEKGKDVELRCDPISGHTALYWYRQSLGQGLEFLIYFQGNSAPDKSGLPSDRFSAERTGGSVSTLTIQRTQQEDSAVYLCASSLQYTGELFFGEGSRLTVL.

This clone appeared a single time. This rearrangement joins TRBV6-5 to TRBJ2-1, with 8 bases lining up with TRBD2. Germline loops: CDR1 MNHEY, CDR2 SVGAGI. With 2 bases clipped from V and 6 bases from J, the junction kept 3 bases outside the gene matches. CDR3 size: 14 residues. The DNA of the CDR3 is TGTGCCAGCAGTTACAACGGGGGGGCCAATGAGCAGTTCTTC. This encodes CASSYNGGANEQFF.

The rearrangement joins TRBV6-2 or TRBV6-3 to TRBJ2-7; weak D call: TRBD1 (5 bases). The germline gives CDR1 MNHEY, CDR2 SVGEGT. Trimming pared 0 bases from V and 1 base from J, leaving 13 bases between. The CDR3 is made up of 16 amino acids. The chain's CDR3 is CASSYSQGSWSYEQYF. The CDR3 DNA sequence: TGTGCCAGCAGTTACTCGCAGGGTTCTTGGTCCTACGAGCAGTACTTC.

The CDR3 region is CASSQNPGLADGELFF. In DNA, the CDR3 is TGTGCCAGCAGCCAAAACCCGGGGCTAGCGGACGGGGAGCTGTTTTTT. This chain joins TRBV3-1 (or the pseudogene TRBV3-2) and TRBJ2-2; 7 nucleotides match TRBD2. The CDR3 runs 16 residues. Germline CDR1 and CDR2: LGHDT and YNNKEL (reference sequence). The V and J ends lost 2 bases and 7 bases, in that order; junction bases with no gene match: 10.

V usage is TRBV6-2 or TRBV6-3 and J usage is TRBJ1-2; D is uncertain. Germline V gives CDR1 MNHEY, CDR2 SVGEGT. Trimming took off 5 bases at V and 5 bases at J, with 12 bases between the two ends. The CDR3 sequence is 13 residues long. CDR3 in DNA: TGTGCCAGCAGTCAAACAGCGGTTTATGGCTACACCTTC. Residues: CASSQTAVYGYTF.

The rearrangement uses TRBV7-9 and TRBJ2-3; TRBD1 aligns across 7 bases. The V gene end was trimmed by 4 bases and the J gene end by 2 bases; junction bases not matched to a gene: 6. The CDR3 consists of 15 residues. Per germline, CDR1 SEHNR and CDR2 FQNEAQ (reference sequence). CDR3 region: CASSYRQGTTDTQYF. The CDR3 DNA sequence: TGTGCCAGCAGCTATAGACAGGGCACCACAGATACGCAGTATTTT.

The chain recombines TRBV27 with TRBJ2-1, with 10 bases lining up with TRBD2. Looked up from germline, CDR1 is MNHEY and CDR2 is SMNVEV (reference sequence). After removal of 3 bases from V and 8 bases from J, the junction contained 7 bases not matched to a gene. This CDR3 is built from 15 residues. The CDR3 sequence: CASSLAGTSAYEQFF. The CDR3 nucleotides are TGTGCCAGCAGTTTGGCCGGGACTAGCGCCTATGAGCAGTTCTTC.

This chain joins TRBV14 and TRBJ2-1; TRBD2 agrees at 9 bases. With V trimmed by 4 bases and J by 8 bases, 15 bases remained unmatched. Germline V gene data show CDR1 as SGHDN and CDR2 as FVKESK. The CDR3 sequence is 17 residues long. CDR3 amino acids: CASSPRLAGPPSHEQFF. DNA of the CDR3: TGTGCCAGCAGCCCCCGGCTAGCGGGGCCCCCCTCCCATGAGCAGTTCTTC.

The J gene is TRBJ2-7, the V gene TRBV10-3; TRBD2 matches 7 bases. V shed 8 bases, J shed 1 base, and the junction held 5 bases outside the gene matches. Germline V gene lookup returns CDR1 ENHRY and CDR2 SYGVKD. This CDR3 is built from 13 residues. The DNA for the CDR3 is TGTGCCATCCAAGGGGAGGGATCCTACGAGCAGTACTTC. It is translated as CAIQGEGSYEQYF.

The gene calls are TRBV3-1 (or the pseudogene TRBV3-2) and TRBJ1-5; possible D gene TRBD1, 5 bases. The CDR3 contains 14 residues. Trimming removed 1 base from V and 6 bases from J, with 10 bases in between. In germline, CDR1 is LGHDT, CDR2 YNNKEL (reference sequence). The CDR3 reads CASSQVVGRQPQHF. CDR3 nucleotide sequence: TGTGCCAGCAGCCAAGTCGTGGGGCGTCAGCCCCAGCATTTT.

The gene calls are TRBV5-1 and TRBJ2-2, with TRBD1 as a possible D gene (6 bases). CDR3 length: 15 amino acids. Trimming removed 2 bases from V and 4 bases from J, with 12 bases in between. Looked up from germline, CDR1 is SGHRS and CDR2 is YFSETQ. The CDR3 sequence is CASSLAAGVTGELFF. The DNA for the CDR3 is TGCGCCAGCAGCTTAGCCGCAGGGGTCACCGGGGAGCTGTTTTTT.

This clone appeared a single time. This chain links TRBV7-6 with TRBJ1-1; maybe TRBD1 (6 bases). There are 15 residues in the CDR3. Germline assignment: CDR1 SGHVS and CDR2 FNYEAQ. V dropped 5 bases and J dropped 6 bases, with 19 bases sitting between them. DNA for the CDR3: TGTGCCAGCAGCCCCCAACAGGGTAGGGATGCTGAAGCTTTCTTT. This codes for CASSPQQGRDAEAFF.

This chain links TRBV30 with TRBJ2-7, with D uncertain. This CDR3 has 11 amino acids. V lost 2 bases, J lost 5 bases, and 7 bases lay in between. The V gene's germline CDR1 is GTSNPN and CDR2 SVGIG (reference sequence). The CDR3 is CAWSRVNEQYF. The DNA of the CDR3 is TGTGCCTGGAGTCGTGTAAACGAGCAGTACTTC.

This sequence joins TRBV7-3 and TRBJ2-1, with 12 bases lining up with TRBD2. Germline assignment: CDR1 SGHTA and CDR2 FQGTGA. The CDR3 contains 15 residues. The V segment lost 1 base and the J segment 9 bases; nucleotides outside the gene matches: 4. The CDR3 spells CASSLRLAGEVEQFF. The CDR3, as DNA: TGTGCCAGCAGCTTAAGACTAGCGGGGGAGGTTGAGCAGTTCTTC. The complete variable domain, with remaining parts taken from reference TRBV7-3 and TRBJ2-1, reads GAGVSQTPSNKVTEKGKYVELRCDPISGHTALYWYRQSLGQGPEFLIYFQGTGAADDSGLPNDRFFAVRPEGSVSTLKIQRTERGDSAVYLCASSLRLAGEVEQFFGPGTRLTVL.

The chain has TRBV2 and TRBJ2-2, with TRBD1 matching over 7 bases. V lost 6 bases to trimming and J lost 6 bases; unmatched junction nucleotides: 7. Germline loops: CDR1 SNHLY, CDR2 FYNNEI. The CDR3 length is 14 residues. The chain's CDR3 is CASRGTAAPGELFF. The DNA of the CDR3 is TGTGCCAGCAGAGGGACAGCGGCTCCCGGGGAGCTGTTTTTT.

This clone was seen ten or more times. The chain combines TRBV12-3 or TRBV12-4 with TRBJ1-1; D ambiguous. This CDR3 has 12 residues. Trimming took 3 bases from V and 1 from J, leaving 3 bases between them. The CDR3 DNA is TGTGCCAGCAGTTTCGGGAACACTGAAGCTTTCTTT. It is translated as CASSFGNTEAFF.

The chain couples TRBV18 to TRBJ2-3; 9 positions match TRBD2. Germline values: CDR1 KGHSH, CDR2 LQKENI. The junction had 13 bases not matched to a gene; V was cut back by 3 bases and J by 6 bases. The CDR3 runs 17 residues. CDR3 amino acids: CASSPGPSGAAADTQYF. CDR3 nucleotide sequence: TGTGCCAGCTCACCGGGGCCTAGCGGGGCTGCGGCGGATACGCAGTATTTT. Using reference TRBV18 and TRBJ2-3 for the parts outside the CDR3, the full variable domain is NAGVMQNPRHLVRRRGQEARLRCSPMKGHSHVYWYRQLPEEGLKFMVYLQKENIIDESGMPKERFSAEFPKEGPSILRIQQVVRGDSAAYFCASSPGPSGAAADTQYFGPGTRLTVL.